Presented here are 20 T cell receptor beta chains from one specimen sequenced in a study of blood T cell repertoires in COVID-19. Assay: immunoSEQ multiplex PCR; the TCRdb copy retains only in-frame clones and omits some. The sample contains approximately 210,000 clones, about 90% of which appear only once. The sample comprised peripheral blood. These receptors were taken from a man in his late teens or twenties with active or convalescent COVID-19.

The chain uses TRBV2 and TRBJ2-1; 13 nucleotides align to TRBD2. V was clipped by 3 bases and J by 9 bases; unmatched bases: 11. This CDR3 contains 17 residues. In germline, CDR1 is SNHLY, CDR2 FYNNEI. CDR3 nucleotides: TGTGCCAGCAGTGACTGGCCTACTAGCGGGAGGGCCAGTGAGCAGTTCTTC. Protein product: CASSDWPTSGRASEQFF.

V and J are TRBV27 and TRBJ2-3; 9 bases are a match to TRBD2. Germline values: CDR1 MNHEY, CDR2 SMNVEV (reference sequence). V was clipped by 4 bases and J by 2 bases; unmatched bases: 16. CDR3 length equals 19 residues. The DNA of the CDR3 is TGTGCCAGCAGTTCGGGACTAGCAGCCTATTACGGTTTCACAGATACGCAGTATTTT. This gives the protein CASSSGLAAYYGFTDTQYF.

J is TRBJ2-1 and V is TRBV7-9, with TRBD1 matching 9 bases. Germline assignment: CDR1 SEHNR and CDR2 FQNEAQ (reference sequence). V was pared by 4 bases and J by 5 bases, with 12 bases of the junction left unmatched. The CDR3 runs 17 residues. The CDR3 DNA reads TGTGCCAGCAGCTCCCCGCCCGGACAGGGGCCCCACAATGAGCAGTTCTTC. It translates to CASSSPPGQGPHNEQFF. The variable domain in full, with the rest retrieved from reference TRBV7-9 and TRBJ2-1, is DTGVSQNPRHKITKRGQNVTFRCDPISEHNRLYWYRQTLGQGPEFLTYFQNEAQLEKSRLLSDRFSAERPKGSFSTLEIQRTEQGDSAMYLCASSSPPGQGPHNEQFFGPGTRLTVL.

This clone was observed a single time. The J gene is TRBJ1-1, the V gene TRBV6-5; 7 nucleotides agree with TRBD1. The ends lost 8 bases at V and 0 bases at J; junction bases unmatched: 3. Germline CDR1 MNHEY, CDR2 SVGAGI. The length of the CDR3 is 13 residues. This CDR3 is CASGTAMNTEAFF. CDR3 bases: TGTGCCAGCGGGACAGCAATGAACACTGAAGCTTTCTTT.

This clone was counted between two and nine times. The CDR3 DNA reads TGTGCCATCAGTGAGTCAGCGGGAGCCGAGAATGAGCAGTTCTTC. Protein product: CAISESAGAENEQFF. The chain is built from TRBV10-3 and TRBJ2-1; 8 bases fit TRBD2. Germline lookup yields CDR1 ENHRY and CDR2 SYGVKD. The V gene end was trimmed by 0 bases and the J gene end by 7 bases; junction bases not matched to a gene: 5. The CDR3 length is 15 residues.

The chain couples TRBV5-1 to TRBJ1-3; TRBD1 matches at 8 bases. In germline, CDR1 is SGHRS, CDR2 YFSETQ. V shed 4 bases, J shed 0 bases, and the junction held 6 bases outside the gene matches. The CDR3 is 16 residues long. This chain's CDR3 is CASSTTDRGSGNTIYF. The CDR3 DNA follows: TGCGCCAGCAGCACGACCGACAGGGGCTCTGGAAACACCATATATTTT. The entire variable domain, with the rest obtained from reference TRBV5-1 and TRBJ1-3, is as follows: KAGVTQTPRYLIKTRGQQVTLSCSPISGHRSVSWYQQTPGQGLQFLFEYFSETQRNKGNFPGRFSGRQFSNSRSEMNVSTLELGDSALYLCASSTTDRGSGNTIYFGEGSWLTVV.

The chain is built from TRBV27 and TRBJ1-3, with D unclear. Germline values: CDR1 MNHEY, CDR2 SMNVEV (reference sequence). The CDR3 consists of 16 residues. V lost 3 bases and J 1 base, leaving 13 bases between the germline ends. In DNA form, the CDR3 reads TGTGCCAGCAGTTTGAACAGCCGGTCGTCTGGAAACACCATATATTTT. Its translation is CASSLNSRSSGNTIYF.

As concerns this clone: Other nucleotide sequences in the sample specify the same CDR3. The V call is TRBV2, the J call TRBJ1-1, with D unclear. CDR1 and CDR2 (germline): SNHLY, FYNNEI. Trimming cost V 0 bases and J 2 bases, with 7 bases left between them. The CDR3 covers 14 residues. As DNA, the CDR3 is TGTGCCAGCAGTGAAGCGCGGGGAAACACTGAAGCTTTCTTT. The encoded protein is CASSEARGNTEAFF.

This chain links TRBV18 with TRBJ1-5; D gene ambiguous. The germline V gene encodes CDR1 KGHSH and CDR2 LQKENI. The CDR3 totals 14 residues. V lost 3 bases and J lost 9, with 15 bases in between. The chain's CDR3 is CASSPTSDGGPQHF. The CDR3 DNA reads TGTGCCAGCTCACCTACTAGCGACGGAGGGCCCCAGCATTTT.

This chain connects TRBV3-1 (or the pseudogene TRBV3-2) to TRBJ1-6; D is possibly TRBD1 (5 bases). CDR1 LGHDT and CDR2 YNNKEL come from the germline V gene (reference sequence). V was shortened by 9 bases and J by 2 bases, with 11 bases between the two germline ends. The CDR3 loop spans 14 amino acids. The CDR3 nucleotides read TGTGCCAGTTCGGGGGGTACCTATAATTCACCCCTCCACTTT. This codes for CASSGGTYNSPLHF.

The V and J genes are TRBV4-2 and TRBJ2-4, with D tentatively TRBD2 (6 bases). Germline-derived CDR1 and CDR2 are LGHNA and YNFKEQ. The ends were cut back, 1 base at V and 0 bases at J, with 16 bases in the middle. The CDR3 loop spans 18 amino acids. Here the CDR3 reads CASSQAVGTQLAKNIQYF. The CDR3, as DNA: TGTGCCAGCAGCCAAGCCGTAGGGACTCAACTAGCCAAAAACATTCAGTACTTC.

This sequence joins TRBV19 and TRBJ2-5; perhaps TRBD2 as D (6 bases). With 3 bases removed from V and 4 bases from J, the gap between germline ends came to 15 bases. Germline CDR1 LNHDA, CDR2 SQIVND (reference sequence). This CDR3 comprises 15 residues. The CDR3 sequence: CASSIGGVWIETQYF. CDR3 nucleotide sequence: TGTGCCAGTAGTATTGGCGGGGTGTGGATAGAGACCCAGTACTTC.

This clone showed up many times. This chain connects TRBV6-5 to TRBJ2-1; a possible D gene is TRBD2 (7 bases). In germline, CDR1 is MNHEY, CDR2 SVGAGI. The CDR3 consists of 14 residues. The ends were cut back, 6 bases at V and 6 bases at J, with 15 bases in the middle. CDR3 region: CASRERGGGNEQFF. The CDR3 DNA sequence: TGTGCCAGCAGGGAGAGGGGAGGGGGCAATGAGCAGTTCTTC.

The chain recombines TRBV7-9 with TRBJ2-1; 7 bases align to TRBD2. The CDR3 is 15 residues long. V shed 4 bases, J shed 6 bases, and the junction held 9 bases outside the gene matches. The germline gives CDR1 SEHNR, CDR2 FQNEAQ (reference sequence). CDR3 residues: CASSYTAGEINEQFF. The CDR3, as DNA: TGTGCCAGCAGCTACACCGCGGGAGAAATCAATGAGCAGTTCTTC.

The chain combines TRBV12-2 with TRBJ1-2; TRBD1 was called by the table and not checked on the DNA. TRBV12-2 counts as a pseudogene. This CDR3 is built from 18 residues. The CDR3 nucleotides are TGTGCAAGTCGCGATACCGGGACAGGGGGGTTATTTAACTATGGCTACACCTTC. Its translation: CASRDTGTGGLFNYGYTF.

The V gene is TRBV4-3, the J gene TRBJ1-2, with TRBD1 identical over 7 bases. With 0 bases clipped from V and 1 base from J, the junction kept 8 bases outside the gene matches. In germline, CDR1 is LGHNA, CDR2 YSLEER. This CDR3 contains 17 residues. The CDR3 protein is CASSQDPGQLYNYGYTF. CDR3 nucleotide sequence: TGCGCCAGCAGCCAAGATCCGGGACAGCTATATAACTATGGCTACACCTTC.

CDR3 in DNA: TGTGCCAGCAGACCCGGACAGGGCGTAAGCTACACCTTC. It yields the protein CASRPGQGVSYTF. This chain joins TRBV5-8 and TRBJ1-2, with 8 positions matching TRBD1. Trimming removed 5 bases from V and 9 bases from J; junction bases left unmatched: 9. The CDR3 length is 13 residues. CDR1 is SGHTS and CDR2 is YDEGEE in the germline V gene.

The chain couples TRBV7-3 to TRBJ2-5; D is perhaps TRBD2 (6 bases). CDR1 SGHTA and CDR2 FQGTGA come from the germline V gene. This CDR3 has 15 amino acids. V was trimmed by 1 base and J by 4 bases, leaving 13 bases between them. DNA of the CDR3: TGTGCCAGCAGCTTAAACGCGGGGTCGGGAGAGACCCAGTACTTC. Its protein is CASSLNAGSGETQYF.

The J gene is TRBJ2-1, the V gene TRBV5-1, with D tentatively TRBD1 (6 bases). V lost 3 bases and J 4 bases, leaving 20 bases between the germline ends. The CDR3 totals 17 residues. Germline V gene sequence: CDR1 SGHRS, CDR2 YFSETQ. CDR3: CASSSQFGQGSYNEQFF. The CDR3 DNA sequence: TGCGCCAGCAGCTCACAGTTCGGGCAGGGGTCATACAATGAGCAGTTCTTC.

CDR3 in amino acids: CASSPPPGNQPQHF. The CDR3 DNA is TGTGCCAGCAGCCCTCCCCCCGGCAATCAGCCCCAGCATTTT. V and J are TRBV5-8 and TRBJ1-5; no firm D call. CDR3 length: 14 residues. The germline V gene encodes CDR1 SGHTS and CDR2 YDEGEE. V was pared by 4 bases and J by 2 bases, with 10 bases between.